Listed here are 29 T cell receptor beta chains from one sample, sequenced in a study of T-cell reconstitution after alpha-beta-depleted transplantation in children. The TCRbeta library incorporated unique molecular identifiers. TCRdb processed the PCR reads anew with MiXCR; each CDR3 protein has one entry. This table has 440,000 or so distinct CDR3 sequences, about 40% appearing once. The input for sequencing was PBMCs, taken before TCRalphabeta/CD19-depleted stem cell transplant. These receptors were collected from a girl aged 2 to 9 with aplastic anemia, due to receive a stem cell transplant.

The chain combines TRBV7-9 with TRBJ2-5, with a weak D call TRBD1 (6 bases). CDR3 length: 14 amino acids. Germline V gives CDR1 SEHNR, CDR2 FQNEAQ (reference sequence). Trimming took off 5 bases at V and 3 bases at J, with 13 bases between the two ends. The CDR3 coding sequence is TGTGCCAGCAGCCCACCGACAGGCGAAGAGACCCAGTACTTC. Amino acids: CASSPPTGEETQYF. Full variable domain (missing parts from reference TRBV7-9 and TRBJ2-5): DTGVSQNPRHKITKRGQNVTFRCDPISEHNRLYWYRQTLGQGPEFLTYFQNEAQLEKSRLLSDRFSAERPKGSFSTLEIQRTEQGDSAMYLCASSPPTGEETQYFGPGTRLLVL.

This clonotype was detected many times. The rearrangement uses TRBV7-2 and TRBJ2-6; D remains unclear. V was trimmed by 5 bases and J by 0 bases, leaving 11 bases between them. The CDR3 length is 16 residues. CDR1 and CDR2 from the germline V gene are SGHTA and FQGNSA. CDR3 in DNA: TGTGCCAGCAGCCTAGAGGTTCTCTCTGGGGCCAACGTCCTGACTTTC. It encodes CASSLEVLSGANVLTF.

The chain links TRBV24-1 to TRBJ2-3; 8 bases match TRBD1. The CDR3 has 13 amino acids. CDR1 and CDR2 from the germline V gene are KGHDR and SFDVKD. The J segment lost 1 base and the V segment lost 7 bases, leaving 0 bases of the junction unmatched. The CDR3 sequence: CATRDRGTDTQYF. For the CDR3, the DNA is TGTGCCACCAGGGACAGGGGCACAGATACGCAGTATTTT.

Points on this clonotype: A read error may be the cause here, since a much bigger clone is one base away. This chain joins TRBV7-2 and TRBJ2-6; 7 bases match TRBD1. The CDR3 covers 19 residues. Germline V gene sequence: CDR1 SGHTA, CDR2 FQGNSA. Germline trimming cut 0 bases from V and 0 bases from J; bases unmatched to any gene: 8. The CDR3 sequence: CASSLARTGASSGANVLTF. The CDR3 nucleotides read TGTGCCAGCAGCTTAGCTCGGACAGGAGCGAGCTCTGGGGCCAACGTCCTGACTTTC.

This clonotype was counted once. V and J are TRBV29-1 and TRBJ1-5; D is ambiguous. The CDR3 spans 13 residues. Germline V gene lookup returns CDR1 SQVTM and CDR2 ANQGSEA. Trimming removed 4 bases from V and 1 base from J, with 8 bases in between. CDR3 in amino acids: CSVGEGSNQPQHF. CDR3 DNA: TGCAGCGTTGGCGAGGGCAGCAATCAGCCCCAGCATTTT.

V is TRBV20-1 and J is TRBJ2-2; D uncertain. The CDR3 has 13 residues. The V end was cut by 5 bases, the J end by 8 bases, with 15 bases between. The germline CDR1 and CDR2 sequences are DFQATT and SNEGSKA (reference sequence). The CDR3 DNA reads as TGCAGTGCTCCAGGAATCTTGTCGGGGGAGCTGTTTTTT. This sequence encodes CSAPGILSGELFF.

The rearrangement uses TRBV20-1 and TRBJ2-2, with D unresolved. Germline values: CDR1 DFQATT, CDR2 SNEGSKA (reference sequence). The V gene lost 3 bases and the J gene lost 0 bases, with 8 bases spanning the gap. The CDR3 is 14 amino acids. Here the CDR3 DNA reads TGCAGTGCTAGGCCAGGACCGAACACCGGGGAGCTGTTTTTT. It yields the protein CSARPGPNTGELFF.

The V call is TRBV20-1, the J call TRBJ2-3, with D tentatively TRBD2 (5 bases). The CDR3 loop spans 13 amino acids. CDR1 DFQATT and CDR2 SNEGSKA come from the germline V gene (reference sequence). V dropped 4 bases and J dropped 2 bases, with 10 bases sitting between them. The CDR3 coding sequence is TGCAGTGCTAAGCACGGGGACACAGATACGCAGTATTTT. It yields the protein CSAKHGDTDTQYF.

The rearrangement links TRBV20-1 to TRBJ2-7; a weak D match, TRBD1 (6 bases). Germline V gives CDR1 DFQATT, CDR2 SNEGSKA (reference sequence). The CDR3 sequence is 14 residues long. Between the trimmed V and J ends, which lost 6 bases and 3 bases, there was a span of 18 bases. The DNA for the CDR3 is TGCAGTGCCCAACCACAGGGAATAGGCTACGAGCAGTACTTC. Its translation is CSAQPQGIGYEQYF.

The CDR3 is CASSLLEGFGYTF. The CDR3 DNA sequence: TGTGCCAGCAGCTTACTAGAGGGTTTCGGCTACACCTTC. V and J are TRBV7-9 and TRBJ1-2; D is unclear. V shed 2 bases and J shed 8 bases, with 12 bases lying between them. Looked up from germline, CDR1 is SEHNR and CDR2 is FQNEAQ (reference sequence). This CDR3 region has 13 residues. Full variable domain (remainder filled in from reference TRBV7-9 and TRBJ1-2): DTGVSQNPRHKITKRGQNVTFRCDPISEHNRLYWYRQTLGQGPEFLTYFQNEAQLEKSRLLSDRFSAERPKGSFSTLEIQRTEQGDSAMYLCASSLLEGFGYTFGSGTRLTVV.

This clonotype was counted at least ten times. The chain joins TRBV6-6 to TRBJ1-1, with D uncertain. The V gene's germline CDR1 is MNHNY and CDR2 SVGAGI (reference sequence). Trimming stripped 7 bases from V and 3 bases from J, with 12 bases between. The CDR3 length is 13 residues. CDR3 nucleotide sequence: TGTGCCAGCATTCAGACGCGGTACACTGAAGCTTTCTTT. It yields the protein CASIQTRYTEAFF.

Only a few counts were recorded for this clonotype. The V gene is TRBV7-6, the J gene TRBJ2-3; 8 positions agree with TRBD2. V lost 1 base and J lost 4; bases outside the gene matches: 7. This CDR3 has 16 residues. Germline assignment: CDR1 SGHVS and CDR2 FNYEAQ. The CDR3 spells CASSLGPGLGADTQYF. CDR3 sequence (DNA): TGTGCCAGCAGCTTAGGCCCGGGACTAGGGGCAGATACGCAGTATTTT.

The chain uses TRBV12-3 or TRBV12-4 and TRBJ2-6; no definite D call. Trimming cost V 2 bases and J 0 bases, with 8 bases left between them. This CDR3 has 16 amino acids. CDR3 loop: CASSLKGFSGANVLTF. In DNA form, the CDR3 reads TGTGCCAGCAGTTTAAAAGGGTTCTCTGGGGCCAACGTCCTGACTTTC.

This clonotype turned up a few times. This chain links TRBV20-1 with TRBJ2-1; D not resolved. CDR1 and CDR2 (germline): DFQATT, SNEGSKA (reference sequence). The CDR3 totals 13 residues. Deletions cut 5 bases from V and 1 base from J, with 9 bases between. The CDR3 protein is CSASLGSYNEQFF. Here the CDR3 DNA reads TGCAGTGCTTCGTTGGGGTCCTACAATGAGCAGTTCTTC.

The chain combines TRBV29-1 with TRBJ2-1; 10 bases map to TRBD2. The junction had 8 bases not matched to a gene; V was cut back by 6 bases and J by 6 bases. The germline gives CDR1 SQVTM, CDR2 ANQGSEA. The CDR3 spans 14 residues. CDR3 DNA sequence: TGCAGCGTCGACAGCGGGAGGGCCCTCAATGAGCAGTTCTTC. Residues: CSVDSGRALNEQFF.

This clonotype appeared many times. The chain carries TRBV10-3 and TRBJ2-1, with 15 positions matching TRBD2. V was pared by 4 bases and J by 7 bases, with 5 bases of the junction left unmatched. In germline, CDR1 is ENHRY, CDR2 SYGVKD. The CDR3 sequence is 16 residues long. Here the CDR3 reads CAISGTSGRAENEQFF. For the CDR3, the DNA is TGTGCCATCAGTGGGACTAGCGGGAGGGCCGAGAATGAGCAGTTCTTC.

This chain joins TRBV20-1 and TRBJ1-5; weak D call: TRBD1 (5 bases). V was cut by 2 bases and J by 4 bases, with 15 bases left in between. The CDR3 is made up of 15 amino acids. Germline CDR1 reads DFQATT; CDR2 reads SNEGSKA (reference sequence). CDR3 DNA: TGCAGTGCTAGACTGGGGCAGGGTCCTAATCAGCCCCAGCATTTT. It yields the protein CSARLGQGPNQPQHF.

This chain uses TRBV20-1 with TRBJ2-7; a weak D match, TRBD1 (6 bases). Germline CDR1 and CDR2: DFQATT and SNEGSKA (reference sequence). The CDR3 contains 12 residues. The V end was cut by 3 bases, the J end by 3 bases, with 9 bases between. The DNA of the CDR3 is TGCAGTGCTAGGGGACAAGACTACGAGCAGTACTTC. Amino acid sequence: CSARGQDYEQYF.

CDR3 DNA: TGCGCCAGCAGCTGGGGGAGACAGGGAAGGGATAAGCACGAGCAGTACTTC. Its protein product is CASSWGRQGRDKHEQYF. J is TRBJ2-7 and V is TRBV5-1, with 7 bases fitting TRBD1. Germline CDR1 and CDR2: SGHRS and YFSETQ. The CDR3 sequence is 17 residues long. With V trimmed by 3 bases and J by 5 bases, 17 bases remained unmatched.

This clonotype was observed many times. J is TRBJ2-1 and V is TRBV7-2; D call uncertain. V lost 5 bases to trimming and J lost 5 bases, with 10 bases between them. The CDR3 is 13 residues long. CDR1 SGHTA and CDR2 FQGNSA come from the germline V gene. DNA for the CDR3: TGTGCCAGCAGCGGTGGACCAAACAATGAGCAGTTCTTC. It encodes CASSGGPNNEQFF.

The gene calls are TRBV20-1 and TRBJ2-5; no reliable D call. The CDR3 sequence is 11 residues long. Germline V CDR1 and CDR2: DFQATT, SNEGSKA (reference sequence). The ends were cut back, 6 bases at V and 5 bases at J, with 10 bases in the middle. CDR3 sequence reads: CSAPLGETQYF. CDR3 sequence (DNA): TGCAGTGCCCCCCTTGGGGAGACCCAGTACTTC.

The V call is TRBV28, the J call TRBJ2-3, with D possibly being TRBD1 (7 bases). Germline assignment: CDR1 MDHEN and CDR2 SYDVKM. This CDR3 is built from 15 residues. With 4 bases removed from V and 4 bases from J, the gap between germline ends came to 15 bases. The CDR3 region has the DNA TGTGCCAGCAGTTCTCAGGGGGGCTTGTCAGATACGCAGTATTTT. Residues: CASSSQGGLSDTQYF.

This clonotype has a handful of counts. The chain joins TRBV3-1 to TRBJ2-1; D is unresolved. The V gene lost 1 base and the J gene lost 9 bases, with 7 bases spanning the gap. Germline V lookup: CDR1 LGHDT, CDR2 YNNKEL (reference sequence). The CDR3 spans 12 residues. In DNA form, the CDR3 reads TGTGCCAGCAGCCAAGGAGCCATTGAGCAGTTCTTC. This translates into CASSQGAIEQFF.

The J gene is TRBJ2-7, the V gene TRBV15, with no clear D. CDR1 and CDR2 (germline): LNHNV, YYDKDF (reference sequence). CDR3 length: 13 residues. V gave up 5 bases and J gave up 6 bases, with 14 bases separating them. The DNA for the CDR3 is TGTGCCACCAGCCTCGCCTGGTCCCTCGAGCAGTACTTC. This codes for CATSLAWSLEQYF.

The rearrangement uses TRBV5-6 and TRBJ2-3; D call uncertain. Germline V gene sequence: CDR1 SGHDT, CDR2 YYEEEE. Deletions cut 2 bases from V and 1 base from J, with 11 bases between. The CDR3 has 15 amino acids. In nucleotides, the CDR3 is TGTGCCAGCAGCTTCCGTCCCCAGGGCACAGATACGCAGTATTTT. Translated, it gives CASSFRPQGTDTQYF.

The chain has TRBV29-1 and TRBJ2-5, with TRBD1 matching over 7 bases. From germline, CDR1 is SQVTM and CDR2 ANQGSEA. CDR3 length equals 16 residues. The ends lost 6 bases at V and 5 bases at J; junction bases unmatched: 18. CDR3 sequence reads: CSVPGIKGASRETQYF. In DNA, the CDR3 is TGCAGCGTCCCTGGAATCAAGGGGGCCTCGAGGGAGACCCAGTACTTC.

This clonotype has a count of ten or more. The chain joins TRBV18 to TRBJ2-2; D is possibly TRBD2 (6 bases). The CDR3 runs to 14 residues. V dropped 1 base and J dropped 3 bases, with 6 bases sitting between them. Germline V lookup: CDR1 KGHSH, CDR2 LQKENI. The CDR3 is CASSPRDYTGELFF. The CDR3 DNA sequence: TGTGCCAGCTCACCACGGGACTACACCGGGGAGCTGTTTTTT.

This clonotype was found once. V and J are TRBV5-5 and TRBJ2-3, with unresolved D. The V gene lost 4 bases and the J gene lost 1 base, with 13 bases spanning the gap. Germline-derived CDR1 and CDR2 are SGHKS and YYEKEE (reference sequence). This CDR3 is 15 amino acids long. The CDR3: CASSPGYLRTDTQYF. DNA of the CDR3: TGTGCCAGCAGCCCGGGCTATTTGCGCACAGATACGCAGTATTTT.

Ten or more counts support this clonotype. The chain joins TRBV14 to TRBJ1-1, with TRBD1 identical over 8 bases. The CDR3 length is 13 residues. The V and J ends lost 4 bases and 7 bases, in that order; junction bases with no gene match: 5. Germline lookup yields CDR1 SGHDN and CDR2 FVKESK. This chain's CDR3 is CASSLAGTGEAFF. For the CDR3, the DNA is TGTGCCAGCAGCCTGGCCGGGACAGGTGAAGCTTTCTTT.